This TCR beta chain was recovered during a study of cytomegalovirus exposure and HLA in healthy donors (dated by TCRdb to about 2017). With regard to the full study: According to an earlier analysis of 587 of the donors, 150 million to 200 million T cells yielded 90 million to 130 million unique TCR beta sequences and 276 Gb of sequence data. About 300 gigabases of sequencing data and roughly 90 million unique TCR sequences were included in an early release covering 550 to 650 HLA-typed donors. Of the roughly 390 genotyped donors, approximately 80% were placed in the genetic ancestry cluster associated with self-reported Caucasian donors. The study aimed to test whether cataloging public T cell receptors could reveal signatures of past pathogen exposure. The study profiled the T cell repertoires of hundreds of subjects by immunosequencing and related them to cytomegalovirus serostatus. In addition to the first cohort of several hundred subjects, a separate validation cohort of approximately 130 different subjects was used. To predict cytomegalovirus infection status, the study combined high-throughput TCR immunosequencing, statistical association of individual TCRs with disease status, and machine learning. A later analysis re-examined previously published TCR beta repertoires from just over 650 donors and added high-resolution HLA genotyping to investigate patterns of TCR occurrence. Rather than drawing on any new phenotypic data, the later analysis identified candidate immune exposures from TCR beta sequences and the way those sequences occurred across donors. An earlier analysis of several hundred of the donors used high-throughput TCR beta sequencing to judge whether each TCR beta V gene segment behaved as functional or pseudogenic. Donor age, sex, ethnicity and CMV serostatus were compiled alongside the repertoire data. Genome-wide SNP genotypes for about three fifths of the roughly 670 donors were used in a later genetic analysis, which treated that subset as a discovery cohort. Every repertoire in the discovery cohort had been generated on one and the same sequencing platform. HLA typing included class I and class II loci at four-digit resolution. The number of typed donors differed by locus: roughly 629-630 for A, B, C, DRB1 and DQB1; 522 for DQA1; over 600 for DPA1; and around 470 for DPB1. Roughly 5 DR-DQ haplotypes were treated as single units for association and clustering because of strong linkage in the cohort. Across some 400 genotyped donors of the cohort, an average of approximately 240,000 unique TCR beta nucleotide sequences per donor were sequenced, and 15% to 20% of those sequences were non-productive.

The germline ends are 14 bases apart after V is trimmed by 5 bases and J by 6 bases. CDR3 length: 14 amino acids, cysteine to phenylalanine. The retained sequence is limited to the CDR3, 42 bases, with the frame set at the first base. Based on the germline V gene (reference sequence), the CDR1 and CDR2 sequences are SEHNR and FQNEAQ. The cohort was made up of about 610 healthy bone marrow donors. At the time of sampling, every cohort member was nominally healthy, though immune exposures that went unrecorded were likely present. The donor was CMV seronegative and was included in the group of 352 seronegative cohort members. Each donor provided a peripheral blood sample, and peripheral blood mononuclear cells were used for TCR beta sequencing. The Qiagen DNeasy Blood Extraction Kit was used to extract genomic DNA from the blood cell samples. Overall results and qualifications from the work: The sequencing pipeline was judged likely to have produced a cluster of highly shared sequence variants as a technical artifact. A later analysis reported that several top co-occurrence clusters appeared linked to parvovirus B19, influenza, CMV and Epstein-Barr virus. Most TCR sequences were observed very rarely across donors, whereas some public TCRs were present in many individuals. The study listed approximately 150 TCR beta chains as associated with cytomegalovirus. Because HLA typing was unavailable for some donors at each locus, only the typed subset was used in association tests. A later analysis found that most CMV-associated TCR beta chains appeared HLA-restricted, with HLA associations seemingly driven largely by CMV exposure. Because counts were too low, seventeen rarely observed V segments, including chromosome 9 orphons, were left out of the earlier analysis of 587 of the donors. In both the original and validation cohorts, the classifier was reported to diagnose cytomegalovirus status with high specificity and sensitivity. Some IMGT-functional V segments, including TRBV6-2 and TRBV6-3, could not be told apart with the 87-base-pair reads, so those segments were excluded. Three of the identified cytomegalovirus-associated TCR beta chains were confirmed in vitro to be specific for cytomegalovirus antigens. An association between a missense DCLRE1C variant and V-gene and J-gene trimming of TCR beta chains was found in a later genetic analysis and replicated in an independent cohort. A later genetic analysis reported fewer N-insertions in productive TCRs among donors in an Asian-associated ancestry cluster than the roughly 650-donor mean. In a later analysis, HLA-associated TCR beta chains were found to be more clonally expanded and to have lower generation probabilities than equally common non-associated chains. A further reported finding was that TCR beta sequences accurately predicted the HLA-A and HLA-B alleles for most subjects in the first cohort. Correlated functional status among segregating V segments might be attributable to linkage disequilibrium, but an unknown experimental factor could not be ruled out. Assigning TCR associations to individual alleles was difficult when HLA alleles, especially DR and DQ, strongly co-occurred. This cohort had only TCR beta chains sequenced, and the lack of alpha or paired-chain data limited which features could be detected. CMV serostatus was the only immune exposure information available for the cohort. In an earlier analysis of over 550 of the donors, most TCR beta V segments were observed in productive rearrangements about 87% or about 30% of the time, broadly matching IMGT annotations. A later analysis found that TCR association rates varied across HLA loci, with DRB1 alleles showing the most associated TCRs and HLA-C alleles the fewest. Specific HLA alleles were associated with 16,951 TCR beta sequences at a false discovery rate of 0.05 in a later analysis. The authors suggested that the approach could potentially be extended to other disease states and immunological phenotypes. The presence/absence analyses assumed that sequencing depth was roughly uniform across donors, and that assumption may not be true.

Libraries came from the immunoSEQ multiplex PCR assay. The multiplex PCR relied on a mix of 60 forward primers for TCR Vbeta segments and 13 reverse primers for TCR Jbeta segments. The CDR3 region of rearranged TCR beta genes was amplified from genomic DNA with a multiplex PCR assay. The Illumina HiSeq System was used to sequence the amplified TCR beta libraries as 87-base-pair reads. In the original analysis: A later analysis counted about 80 million unique TCR beta chains across the roughly 700 repertoires, and some 11 million of these chains were shared by at least two donors. To remove PCR and sequencing errors, raw reads were error-corrected and collapsed into unique sequences using a nearest-neighbor algorithm that merged closely related sequences. To assign V, D and J gene segments, CDR3 sequences were aligned to IMGT reference sequences. For a sequence to be retained, at least a six-nucleotide match to both a V gene segment and a J gene segment was required. Rearrangements were classified as productive when the CDR3 lacked stop codons and remained in frame with V and J, and all other rearrangements were classified as non-productive. CDR3 was defined according to IMGT convention as the region running from the second conserved V-encoded cysteine to the conserved J-encoded phenylalanine. The earlier analysis of some 550 of the donors excluded any sequence lacking an unambiguous match to a single V gene segment. An earlier analysis of 550 to 650 of the donors classified V segments as functional when productive rearrangements were above 56.7% and as segregating when the standard deviation between donors was above 5%. To diagnose cytomegalovirus status from the catalog of TCR beta chain sequences, a statistical classification framework was built. In a later analysis, TCR nucleotide sequences were compared against IMGT/GENE-DB human TR gene sequences so that V and J genes could be assigned. A later analysis assigned CDR3 sequences and most-parsimonious VDJ recombination scenarios with the TCRdist pipeline. In a later analysis, every TCR beta chain was defined by the combination of its CDR3 amino acid sequence and its V-gene family, and reads without a unique V-gene family were dropped. As a way to deal with suspected cross-contamination and a sequencing artifact, a later analysis dropped nearly 600 nucleotide sequences that were highly shared and had low generation probability. In a later analysis, a clonal expansion index was calculated for each public chain from normalized within-repertoire ranks of inferred template counts. In a later analysis, generation probabilities were computed with a VDJ recombination model fitted to out-of-frame rearrangements, and the resulting probabilities were checked against IGoR. A later analysis scored TCR-TCR, TCR-HLA and TCR-CMV co-occurrence with hypergeometric tests, applying a repertoire-size bias correction to TCR pairs. To estimate false discovery rates, a later analysis permuted the HLA or CMV assignments 20 times. In a later analysis, co-occurring TCRs were grouped using DBSCAN, with TCRdist sequence similarity added in when clustering inside HLA-allele-positive subsets. Repertoires with fewer than 30,000 or more than 120,000 public chains, plus five repertoires with anomalous nucleotide sharing, were excluded from co-occurrence clustering. What TCRdb holds here is the immuneACCESS table cut down to in-frame rearrangements. Part of the clones is not present; checked against another copy, under half of the missing clones reflect an unresolved V gene, and the others are unexplained. The DNA gave D and trimming, while V, J and clone size come from that table. The sample includes about 140,000 clones, with roughly 80% observed a single time. In total, the top ten clones hold 3% to 3.5% of the sample.

Concerning this clone itself: The antigen this receptor binds is unknown. Qualities for individual bases were not recorded, and no much larger clone is one base off.

The chain employs TRBV7-9 and TRBJ1-5; TRBD1 is possibly the D segment (5 matching bases). This receptor was obtained from a man aged 40-55 years in good health and CMV-seronegative. Input material: PBMCs. The CDR3 protein sequence reads: CASSPTGLGQPQHF. The sequenced DNA: TGTGCCAGCAGCCCTACAGGCTTGGGTCAGCCCCAGCATTTT.